This TCR beta chain was sequenced during a study of neurological immune-mediated disorders. The CDR3 runs to 13 residues. Germline CDR1 LGHDT, CDR2 YNNKEL (reference sequence). This clonotype was seen a few times. Its antigen is as yet unknown. A read error may account for a junction end that differs from germline. Time point described: longitudinal time-point 1 (baseline). Each TCR transcript was tagged with a 10-nucleotide random UMI during 5'RACE. From the 5' RACE reads, TCRdb called clonotypes with MiXCR, one entry per CDR3 protein. The table includes roughly 36,000 distinct CDR3 sequences, about 3.3% detected once. Overall study results and limits: Subjects shared no identical expanded-clone CDR3 amino acid sequences, suggesting private TCR-beta repertoires in all groups. Patients with HTLV-1-associated myelopathy showed the most TCR clonal expansion. Those with multiple sclerosis showed the least, falling below healthy controls.

The origin of this receptor is a woman aged 60-70 years with multiple sclerosis. Material: PBMCs. The chain uses TRBV3-1 and TRBJ1-5; TRBD1 matches at 7 bases. The CDR3 sequence is CAAGQGGNKTQNF. The CDR3 bases are TGTGCCGCGGGGCAGGGGGGCAATAAGACCCAGAATTTT.